Detailed here is one T cell receptor (beta chain). This sample was taken from a study of shared clonotypes between healthy human individuals. At the deep level, the assay was run. TCRdb keeps only in-frame clones here, not all; method: immunoSEQ multiplex PCR. There are hundreds of thousands of clones in the sample; 95% to 97% occur only once, and 0.06% lies in the top ten. None of the donors, who were healthy HIV-negative adults, had recently had acute infections or vaccinations. From germline, CDR1 is SGDLS and CDR2 YYNGEE. This CDR3 is built from 16 residues. V shed 0 bases, J shed 1 base, and the junction held 4 bases outside the gene matches.

Specimen: naive CD4+ T cells sorted from blood. Documented subset: CD45RA+ positively selected. V gene TRBV9 combines with J gene TRBJ2-3; 8 bases fit TRBD2. This clonotype originated in a woman aged 25 to 39 in good health. The CDR3 DNA reads as TGTGCCAGCAGCGTAGCTACTAGCGGTGGCACAGATACGCAGTATTTT. This gives the protein CASSVATSGGTDTQYF.